The 6 T cell receptor beta chains presented below share a single source sample, sequenced in a study of early T cells in non-severe SARS-CoV-2 infection. TCRdb called the 5' RACE reads again in MiXCR, with one record for every CDR3 protein. Of 100,000 to 130,000 distinct CDR3 sequences in the sample, 12% are singletons; the top ten hold less than 3.5%. Material for sequencing was whole blood. The source is an adult who was a healthcare worker with PCR-confirmed SARS-CoV-2 infection or an uninfected control (not recorded which).

At least ten counts were recorded for this clonotype. This chain joins TRBV11-2 and TRBJ2-7; 13 bases line up with TRBD2. The length of the CDR3 is 16 residues. Germline CDR1 SGHAT, CDR2 FQNNGV. V trimming: 2 bases; J trimming: 7 bases; junction bases outside the gene matches: 8. The CDR3 DNA follows: TGTGCCAGCAGCTTAATCGCCACGGGACTAGCGGGGGAGCAGTACTTC. Protein product: CASSLIATGLAGEQYF.

This clonotype turned up a few times. The chain links TRBV4-1 to TRBJ1-1, with a weak D call TRBD1 (5 bases). The CDR3 has 16 residues. Germline CDR1 MGHRA, CDR2 YSYEKL. Trimming removed 0 bases at V and 5 bases at J, with 16 bases between. The DNA for the CDR3 is TGCGCCAGCAGCCAAGATATGTTCGGGGGGATAACTGAAGCTTTCTTT. Its protein is CASSQDMFGGITEAFF.

In its sample, this clonotype was seen many times. The chain combines TRBV7-2 with TRBJ2-7; D may be TRBD1 (5 bases). V was shortened by 5 bases and J by 0 bases, with 17 bases between the two germline ends. The length of the CDR3 is 16 residues. Germline assignment: CDR1 SGHTA and CDR2 FQGNSA. The CDR3: CASSLLDKGFSYEQYF. Here the CDR3 DNA reads TGTGCCAGCAGCCTCCTGGACAAGGGGTTCTCCTACGAGCAGTACTTC.

This clonotype turned up a few times. The CDR3 is CSVEQGQTEAFF. DNA for the CDR3: TGCAGCGTTGAGCAGGGGCAGACTGAAGCTTTCTTT. The gene calls are TRBV29-1 and TRBJ1-1; a possible D gene is TRBD1 (6 bases). The CDR3 loop spans 12 amino acids. CDR1 is SQVTM and CDR2 is ANQGSEA in the germline V gene. V lost 3 bases to trimming and J lost 5 bases, with 10 bases between them.

The V call is TRBV14, the J call TRBJ2-5; TRBD1 agrees at 8 bases. Germline lookup yields CDR1 SGHDN and CDR2 FVKESK. V dropped 0 bases and J dropped 5; count of bases not matched to a gene: 11. The CDR3 covers 17 residues. CDR3 sequence (DNA): TGTGCCAGCAGCCAAGAGTACGGGCAGGGGGCCTTTGAGACCCAGTACTTC. Protein sequence: CASSQEYGQGAFETQYF.

This clonotype turned up a few times. The chain combines TRBV2 with TRBJ2-1; 10 bases align to TRBD1. This CDR3 has 15 residues. J gave up 6 bases and V 6 bases, and 8 bases lay outside the gene matches. The V gene's germline CDR1 is SNHLY and CDR2 FYNNEI. The CDR3 spells CASSVGTGASNEQFF. In DNA, the CDR3 is TGTGCCAGCAGCGTTGGGACAGGGGCTAGCAATGAGCAGTTCTTC.